This entry concerns a single TCR beta chain. The source of the sample is a study of blood T cell repertoires in COVID-19. Study-wide context: In each case, the material was cDNA or gDNA derived from T cells, B-cell-depleted T cells, or PBMCs.

CDR3 length equals 16 residues. The V and J ends lost 4 bases and 0 bases respectively, with 10 bases between them. The V gene's germline CDR1 is LGHDT and CDR2 YNNKEL (reference sequence). Participant age was roughly 18 to 100 years, and participants resided in fewer than 25 US areas. Clinical history as reported by participants underpinned cohort assignment. Original handling: The authors estimated nucleated cell counts from reference gene primer amplification. Sequencing was performed with immunoSEQ multiplex PCR; in TCRdb, only in-frame clones are kept and a portion is missing. That table supplies the V and J calls and clone size; D and trimming were determined from the DNA. The repertoire holds approximately 170,000 clones, with 84% as singletons.

This sequence originates from a man aged 50-59 years who had recovered from COVID-19. Specimen: PBMCs or T cells enriched from blood (not recorded which). The V gene is TRBV3-1 (or the pseudogene TRBV3-2), the J gene TRBJ2-6, with D hard to call. The CDR3 nucleotides are TGTGCCAGCAGCCCCCCTGAGAGCTCTGGGGCCAACGTCCTGACTTTC. Amino acids: CASSPPESSGANVLTF.